The count of the clone carrying this TCR beta chain is one. No antigen is known for it. This entry belongs to a study of neoadjuvant anti-PD-1 for oral cavity cancer. TCRdb's copy holds only in-frame clones and misses some; the assay was immunoSEQ multiplex PCR. The sample has around 68,000 clones, about 90% seen once. The CDR3 sequence is 14 residues long. The ends lost 5 bases at V and 1 base at J; junction bases unmatched: 4. CDR1 is MNHNS, CDR2 SASEGT, per germline. Study outcomes and limitations: With a few patients per group, TCR findings need larger cohorts.

Time point reported: after neoadjuvant nivolumab, at surgical resection. Patients had HPV-negative, locally advanced oral cavity squamous cell carcinoma. The specimen comprised PBMCs, sampled after nivolumab (anti-PD-1) treatment. This TCR came from a person between 35 and 79 years old with oral cavity squamous cell carcinoma. The V and J genes are TRBV6-1 and TRBJ1-1; 7 bases agree with TRBD1. CDR3 nucleotides: TGTGCCAGCAGTAGAGGACAGGAGAACACTGAAGCTTTCTTT. Translated, it gives CASSRGQENTEAFF.